This T cell receptor (beta chain) was obtained from a study of blood T cell repertoires in COVID-19. Study summary: There were acute and convalescent COVID-19 samples, and they came from the United States, Italy and Spain.

Measured with immunoSEQ multiplex PCR; TCRdb has only the in-frame clones, and not every one. The sample has around 140,000 clones, more than 75% seen once. V shed 1 base and J 2 bases; nucleotides not matched to a gene: 1. This CDR3 comprises 14 residues. The germline gives CDR1 SEHNR, CDR2 FQNEAQ (reference sequence). This chain joins TRBV7-9 and TRBJ1-1; 7 bases match TRBD1. The sequence was collected from a man in his fifties or sixties with active COVID-19. Sequencing used peripheral blood. CDR3 bases: TGTGCCAGCAGCTTAGTAGGGGGCAACACTGAAGCTTTCTTT. It specifies CASSLVGGNTEAFF. The full variable domain, its missing parts supplied by reference TRBV7-9 and TRBJ1-1, is DTGVSQNPRHKITKRGQNVTFRCDPISEHNRLYWYRQTLGQGPEFLTYFQNEAQLEKSRLLSDRFSAERPKGSFSTLEIQRTEQGDSAMYLCASSLVGGNTEAFFGQGTRLTVV.